The 14 T cell receptor beta chains reported below all come from one sample, sequenced in a study of T cell responses to AZD1222 COVID-19 vaccine. Some clones are missing from TCRdb's copy, which holds only in-frame ones; the method was immunoSEQ multiplex PCR. The table lists almost 95,000 clones, less than 85% of them singletons, with more than 3.5% in the top ten. Source: peripheral blood, taken 28 days after the second AZD1222 dose. These TCRs come from an adult who received the AZD1222 COVID-19 vaccine.

The chain has TRBV25-1 and TRBJ2-7; D is unresolved. This CDR3 contains 11 residues. Germline loops: CDR1 MGHDK, CDR2 SYGVNS. Trimming removed 5 bases from V and 3 bases from J, with 5 bases in between. CDR3 amino acids: CASSLIYEQYF. Here the CDR3 DNA reads TGTGCCAGCAGTCTTATCTACGAGCAGTACTTC.

The rearrangement joins TRBV6-5 to TRBJ1-6, with no clear D. Germline CDR1 is MNHEY and CDR2 is SVGAGI. This CDR3 spans 13 amino acids. Trimming cost V 8 bases and J 8 bases, with 13 bases left between them. In DNA form, the CDR3 reads TGTGCCAGCCACTGGGCGGACTATTCACCCCTCCACTTT. Residues: CASHWADYSPLHF.

This chain's CDR3 is CASSQTEGRGYGYTF. For the CDR3, the DNA is TGTGCCAGCAGCCAAACAGAGGGACGAGGCTATGGCTACACCTTC. The chain carries TRBV3-1 (or the pseudogene TRBV3-2) and TRBJ1-2; tentative D call: TRBD1 (5 bases). Germline V gene sequence: CDR1 LGHDT, CDR2 YNNKEL (reference sequence). Trimming took off 2 bases at V and 4 bases at J, with 14 bases between the two ends. The CDR3 has 15 amino acids.

The V gene is TRBV9, the J gene TRBJ2-7; D is ambiguous. V shed 0 bases and J shed 2 bases, with 9 bases lying between them. The CDR3 loop spans 14 amino acids. Germline CDR1 reads SGDLS; CDR2 reads YYNGEE. CDR3 sequence reads: CASSVGVEPYEQYF. The CDR3 DNA is TGTGCCAGCAGCGTAGGAGTAGAGCCCTACGAGCAGTACTTC.

The chain has TRBV27 and TRBJ2-2; the match to TRBD1 covers 7 bases. This CDR3 has 16 residues. From germline, CDR1 is MNHEY and CDR2 SMNVEV (reference sequence). The V segment lost 5 bases and the J segment 2 bases; nucleotides outside the gene matches: 8. CDR3 region: CASSQGVGTNTGELFF. For the CDR3, the DNA is TGTGCCAGCAGTCAGGGGGTCGGTACCAACACCGGGGAGCTGTTTTTT.

Here the CDR3 DNA reads TGCGCCAGCAGCTGGGAAGGACGGGGGAACACCGGGGAGCTGTTTTTT. It codes for CASSWEGRGNTGELFF. This chain uses TRBV5-1 with TRBJ2-2, with D maybe TRBD2 (5 bases). From germline, CDR1 is SGHRS and CDR2 YFSETQ. V lost 3 bases and J lost 1, with 13 bases in between. The CDR3 has 16 residues.

The chain is built from TRBV5-6 and TRBJ2-5; D gene uncertain. Trimming took off 5 bases at V and 7 bases at J, with 9 bases between the two ends. The CDR3 consists of 11 residues. The V gene's germline CDR1 is SGHDT and CDR2 YYEEEE. The CDR3 DNA sequence: TGTGCCAGCAGAAAGACGGGGACCCAGTACTTC. Protein: CASRKTGTQYF. Filled out from reference TRBV5-6 and TRBJ2-5, the complete variable domain reads DAGVTQSPTHLIKTRGQQVTLRCSPKSGHDTVSWYQQALGQGPQFIFQYYEEEERQRGNFPDRFSGHQFPNYSSELNVNALLLGDSALYLCASRKTGTQYFGPGTRLLVL.

The chain links TRBV28 to TRBJ1-1; TRBD1 might be the D (6 bases). The CDR3 is made up of 13 amino acids. V was shortened by 5 bases and J by 11 bases, with 18 bases between the two germline ends. The germline gives CDR1 MDHEN, CDR2 SYDVKM. In nucleotides, the CDR3 is TGTGCCAGCAGTCCCACGGGGGCAGGGGACGCTTTCTTT. Translation gives CASSPTGAGDAFF.

The rearrangement joins TRBV11-2 to TRBJ1-1; D unclear. Germline assignment: CDR1 SGHAT and CDR2 FQNNGV. V was trimmed by 5 bases and J by 4 bases, leaving 14 bases between them. The CDR3 loop spans 14 amino acids. CDR3 region: CASSPFRVGTEAFF. The CDR3 bases are TGTGCCAGCAGCCCCTTCCGGGTAGGCACTGAAGCTTTCTTT.

The chain carries TRBV15 and TRBJ1-1; D might be TRBD1 (5 bases). CDR3 length equals 12 residues. Per the germline V gene, CDR1 is LNHNV and CDR2 is YYDKDF (reference sequence). Trimming stripped 5 bases from V and 4 bases from J, with 8 bases between. In DNA, the CDR3 is TGTGCCACCAGCCCCGGGGGCACTGAAGCTTTCTTT. Protein: CATSPGGTEAFF.

J is TRBJ1-1 and V is TRBV6-5; possibly TRBD1 for D (6 bases). CDR3 length: 15 amino acids. CDR1 and CDR2 from the germline V gene are MNHEY and SVGAGI. Trimming took 0 bases from V and 1 from J, leaving 9 bases between them. The CDR3 spells CASSYSRGGNTEAFF. In nucleotides, the CDR3 is TGTGCCAGCAGTTACTCGAGGGGGGGGAACACTGAAGCTTTCTTT.

This clone turned up a few times. The genes are TRBV28 and TRBJ1-2; D is possibly TRBD1 (6 bases). Per the germline V gene, CDR1 is MDHEN and CDR2 is SYDVKM. V gave up 6 bases and J gave up 2 bases, with 19 bases separating them. CDR3 length: 16 residues. CDR3 in amino acids: CASSPVGGAWNYGYTF. CDR3 nucleotides: TGTGCCAGCAGCCCTGTAGGGGGGGCCTGGAACTATGGCTACACCTTC.

The chain joins TRBV5-6 to TRBJ2-2; 10 bases are a match to TRBD1. CDR1 and CDR2 from the germline V gene are SGHDT and YYEEEE. The V and J ends lost 0 bases and 2 bases, in that order; junction bases with no gene match: 4. The CDR3 length is 17 residues. CDR3 coding DNA: TGTGCCAGCAGCTTGGGACAGGGGGCAAGAAACACCGGGGAGCTGTTTTTT. Translating it yields CASSLGQGARNTGELFF.

V gene TRBV5-1 combines with J gene TRBJ2-7; perhaps TRBD1 as D (6 bases). CDR1 is SGHRS, CDR2 YFSETQ, per germline. The V gene lost 0 bases and the J gene lost 6 bases, with 10 bases spanning the gap. The CDR3 has 13 residues. Here the CDR3 reads CASSLDTGFEQYF. For the CDR3, the DNA is TGCGCCAGCAGCTTGGACACAGGGTTCGAGCAGTACTTC.